Below are 25 T cell receptor beta chains sequenced from a single sample in a study of radiation and T cells in renal cell carcinoma. Time point indicated: blood 2 weeks post-SBRT. The treatment: 15 Gy SBRT to primary tumor, nephrectomy 4 weeks later. TCRdb's table, derived via immunoSEQ multiplex PCR, lists solely in-frame clones and lacks some. The sample lists more than 20,000 clones; approximately 81% were seen once. The sequencing used blood, collected from a patient whose treatment included radiotherapy and nephrectomy. These receptors were collected from a man in his sixties with renal cell carcinoma.

This chain uses TRBV2 with TRBJ1-1; D gene ambiguous. Germline CDR1 SNHLY, CDR2 FYNNEI. V was clipped by 10 bases and J by 1 base, with 16 bases between them. The CDR3 covers 14 residues. In DNA, the CDR3 is TGTGCCACCACAGACCAGTCCAAGAACACTGAAGCTTTCTTT. Its translation is CATTDQSKNTEAFF.

The CDR3 DNA reads TGTGCCAGCAGTGACGCGGGGGGTTATGGCTACACCTTC. This sequence encodes CASSDAGGYGYTF. The chain links TRBV2 to TRBJ1-2; tentative D call: TRBD1 (5 bases). V shed 3 bases and J shed 5 bases, with 10 bases lying between them. The CDR3 runs to 13 residues. Germline-derived CDR1 and CDR2 are SNHLY and FYNNEI.

The chain has TRBV7-2 and TRBJ2-7; D not certain. CDR1 SGHTA and CDR2 FQGNSA come from the germline V gene. With 2 bases removed from V and 5 bases from J, the gap between germline ends came to 10 bases. This CDR3 contains 13 residues. The CDR3 region has the DNA TGTGCCAGCAGCTTATTTTCCGGCAACGAGCAGTACTTC. Encoded protein: CASSLFSGNEQYF.

The V gene is TRBV7-7, the J gene TRBJ2-2; 9 bases fit TRBD1. Germline V gene lookup returns CDR1 SSHAT and CDR2 FNYEAQ (reference sequence). J gave up 4 bases and V 5 bases, and 5 bases lay outside the gene matches. CDR3 size: 15 residues. The CDR3 sequence: CASSVGTGFTGELFF. In DNA form, the CDR3 reads TGTGCCAGCAGCGTCGGGACAGGGTTCACCGGGGAGCTGTTTTTT. The entire variable domain, with the rest obtained from reference TRBV7-7 and TRBJ2-2, is as follows: GAGVSQSPRYKVTKRGQDVTLRCDPISSHATLYWYQQALGQGPEFLTYFNYEAQPDKSGLPSDRFSAERPEGSISTLTIQRTEQRDSAMYRCASSVGTGFTGELFFGEGSRLTVL.

The genes are TRBV5-8 and TRBJ1-4, with TRBD1 identical over 8 bases. After removal of 4 bases from V and 0 bases from J, the junction contained 11 bases not matched to a gene. Germline loops: CDR1 SGHTS, CDR2 YDEGEE. This CDR3 is 18 amino acids long. CDR3 nucleotides: TGTGCCAGCAGCCCTCGGACAGGGATGGGTGCAACTAATGAAAAACTGTTTTTT. It encodes CASSPRTGMGATNEKLFF.

This clone was picked up one time. The chain employs TRBV29-1 and TRBJ2-3, with D unclear. Germline CDR1 SQVTM, CDR2 ANQGSEA. V was clipped by 3 bases and J by 6 bases, with 7 bases between them. This CDR3 spans 11 amino acids. The CDR3 DNA sequence: TGCAGCGTTGAGAGCGTCGATACGCAGTATTTT. This translates into CSVESVDTQYF.

The chain carries TRBV4-1 and TRBJ2-3; no reliable D call. CDR1 MGHRA and CDR2 YSYEKL come from the germline V gene. The V gene lost 0 bases and the J gene lost 10 bases, with 17 bases spanning the gap. The CDR3 runs to 15 residues. The CDR3 region is CASSQDSSRYEAQYF. CDR3 DNA: TGCGCCAGCAGCCAAGACAGCTCCAGGTACGAGGCGCAGTATTTT.

The chain combines TRBV7-8 with TRBJ1-4; D unresolved. The CDR3 totals 15 residues. The V gene's germline CDR1 is SGHVS and CDR2 FQNEAQ. The germline V and J ends were trimmed by 2 bases and 8 bases, with 15 bases remaining between them. DNA of the CDR3: TGTGCCAGCAGCTTATACTCTGGGATGGGGGAAAAACTGTTTTTT. It is translated as CASSLYSGMGEKLFF. The whole variable domain, filled in from reference TRBV7-8 and TRBJ1-4, reads GAGVSQSPRYKVAKRGQDVALRCDPISGHVSLFWYQQALGQGPEFLTYFQNEAQLDKSGLPSDRFFAERPEGSVSTLKIQRTQQEDSAVYLCASSLYSGMGEKLFFGSGTQLSVL.

The rearrangement links TRBV6-5 to TRBJ1-2, with D tentatively TRBD1 (5 bases). The CDR3 runs to 13 residues. V lost 6 bases and J 8 bases, leaving 16 bases between the germline ends. From germline, CDR1 is MNHEY and CDR2 SVGAGI. The CDR3 DNA reads as TGTGCCAGCAGCCCTAACAGGCCCACGGGCTACACCTTC. This translates into CASSPNRPTGYTF.

This chain connects TRBV19 to TRBJ1-1, with TRBD1 matching 7 bases. V gave up 1 base and J gave up 4 bases; unmatched junction bases: 3. Germline values: CDR1 LNHDA, CDR2 SQIVND (reference sequence). CDR3 length: 14 residues. The CDR3 DNA reads TGTGCCAGTAGTATAGGACAGGGTGGCACTGAAGCTTTCTTT. Translating it yields CASSIGQGGTEAFF. Looking up the rest from reference TRBV19 and TRBJ1-1 gives the full variable domain: DGGITQSPKYLFRKEGQNVTLSCEQNLNHDAMYWYRQDPGQGLRLIYYSQIVNDFQKGDIAEGYSVSREKKESFPLTVTSAQKNPTAFYLCASSIGQGGTEAFFGQGTRLTVV.

The J gene is TRBJ1-2, the V gene TRBV30; no clear D. CDR1 is GTSNPN and CDR2 is SVGIG in the germline V gene (reference sequence). V lost 0 bases and J 12 bases, leaving 11 bases between the germline ends. The CDR3 runs to 11 residues. The CDR3 nucleotides are TGTGCCTGGAGTGTCTCTCTTCTCAACACCTTC. Translated, it gives CAWSVSLLNTF. Full variable domain (rest looked up from reference TRBV30 and TRBJ1-2): SQTIHQWPATLVQPVGSPLSLECTVEGTSNPNLYWYRQAAGRGLQLLFYSVGIGQISSEVPQNLSASRPQDRQFILSSKKLLLSDSGFYLCAWSVSLLNTFGSGTRLTVV.

The CDR3 nucleotides read TGTGCCAGCAGCCCCCCTAGGGGTCATGGGGCCAACGTCCTGACTTTC. Translated, it gives CASSPPRGHGANVLTF. The chain carries TRBV11-3 and TRBJ2-6; D perhaps matches TRBD1 (5 bases). This CDR3 is 16 amino acids long. The V and J ends lost 5 bases and 3 bases respectively, with 14 bases between them. Germline V CDR1 and CDR2: SGHNT, YENEEA.

The rearrangement uses TRBV7-2 and TRBJ2-2; the D is unclear. This CDR3 contains 14 residues. Germline loops: CDR1 SGHTA, CDR2 FQGNSA. The V gene lost 1 base and the J gene lost 6 bases, with 9 bases spanning the gap. The CDR3 region has the DNA TGTGCCAGCAGCTTAGAAGCGTACCCCGGGGAGCTGTTTTTT. It specifies CASSLEAYPGELFF.

The chain's CDR3 is CASSDGTGRGNQPQHF. The CDR3 nucleotides read TGTGCCAGTAGTGACGGTACAGGGAGAGGCAATCAGCCCCAGCATTTT. V usage is TRBV19 and J usage is TRBJ1-5; the D gene is possibly TRBD1 (6 bases). CDR3 length: 16 amino acids. Germline V gives CDR1 LNHDA, CDR2 SQIVND (reference sequence). Deletions cut 5 bases from V and 2 bases from J, with 16 bases between.

This clone is deemed medium-sized. The chain is built from TRBV29-1 and TRBJ1-2; D unresolved. Trimming took 6 bases from V and 3 from J, leaving 11 bases between them. The V gene's germline CDR1 is SQVTM and CDR2 ANQGSEA. The CDR3 is 12 residues long. In nucleotides, the CDR3 is TGCAGCGTAAGGGAGGGTGACTATGGCTACACCTTC. This gives the protein CSVREGDYGYTF.

V and J are TRBV9 and TRBJ2-2; no clear D gene. V was clipped by 0 bases and J by 0 bases, with 12 bases between them. The length of the CDR3 is 17 residues. Germline CDR1 reads SGDLS; CDR2 reads YYNGEE. Written as DNA, the CDR3 is TGTGCCAGCAGCGTAGAGTCACCCTACCCGAACACCGGGGAGCTGTTTTTT. Translated, it gives CASSVESPYPNTGELFF. Full variable domain (missing parts from reference TRBV9 and TRBJ2-2): DSGVTQTPKHLITATGQRVTLRCSPRSGDLSVYWYQQSLDQGLQFLIQYYNGEERAKGNILERFSAQQFPDLHSELNLSSLELGDSALYFCASSVESPYPNTGELFFGEGSRLTVL.

This CDR3 is CASSWGGTTNEKLFF. The DNA of the CDR3 is TGCGCCAGCAGCTGGGGAGGAACAACTAATGAAAAACTGTTTTTT. This chain joins TRBV5-1 and TRBJ1-4; D is undetermined. Germline CDR1 SGHRS, CDR2 YFSETQ. The CDR3 covers 15 residues. The ends were cut back, 3 bases at V and 0 bases at J, with 9 bases in the middle.

This clone has a handful of counts. This chain connects TRBV5-1 to TRBJ2-1; D is perhaps TRBD1 or TRBD2 (5 bases each). This CDR3 contains 12 residues. Trimming removed 9 bases from V and 9 bases from J, with 16 bases in between. CDR1 and CDR2 from the germline V gene are SGHRS and YFSETQ. The CDR3 DNA sequence: TGCGCCACCAACGACTACGACAGTGAGCAGTTCTTC. Residues: CATNDYDSEQFF.

The chain employs TRBV27 and TRBJ1-1, with a weak D call TRBD1 (5 bases). The CDR3 runs to 13 residues. The V gene's germline CDR1 is MNHEY and CDR2 SMNVEV (reference sequence). Trimming cost V 1 base and J 4 bases, with 7 bases left between them. Here the CDR3 reads CASSLYRGTEAFF. Written as DNA, the CDR3 is TGTGCCAGCAGTTTATATAGGGGCACTGAAGCTTTCTTT.

The J gene is TRBJ1-1, the V gene TRBV7-9; D possibly corresponds to TRBD1 (5 bases). Per germline, CDR1 SEHNR and CDR2 FQNEAQ (reference sequence). There are 17 residues in the CDR3. The ends were cut back, 3 bases at V and 4 bases at J, with 21 bases in the middle. The CDR3 loop is CASSLVRAGIIGTEAFF. CDR3 nucleotides: TGTGCCAGCAGCTTGGTGCGGGCAGGGATTATCGGCACTGAAGCTTTCTTT.

There are a few counts of this clone. The V call is TRBV2, the J call TRBJ1-1; TRBD1 is a possible D gene (5 bases). The CDR3 contains 13 residues. Per germline, CDR1 SNHLY and CDR2 FYNNEI. Trimming left V 4 bases short and J 1 base short, with 7 bases between. In nucleotides, the CDR3 is TGTGCCAGCAGTGGACAGCGGAACACTGAAGCTTTCTTT. As protein: CASSGQRNTEAFF.

The chain employs TRBV5-3 and TRBJ2-6; either TRBD1 or TRBD2 may fit D (5 bases each). TRBV5-3 is an ORF for which the function is uncertain. Trimming shortened V by 3 bases and J by 0 bases, and 22 bases separated the two germline ends. The CDR3 has 20 amino acids. CDR3 loop: CARSWTLRTTSTSGANVLTF. The DNA of the CDR3 is TGTGCCAGAAGCTGGACTCTGCGGACAACTAGTACCTCTGGGGCCAACGTCCTGACTTTC.

There are a few counts of this clone. The genes are TRBV11-2 and TRBJ1-4; D possibly corresponds to TRBD1 (5 bases). This CDR3 has 15 residues. In germline, CDR1 is SGHAT, CDR2 FQNNGV. Trimming pared 5 bases from V and 8 bases from J, leaving 18 bases between. The CDR3 DNA reads as TGTGCCAGCAGCCTCCAGCGGGGCCCGGGGGAAAAACTGTTTTTT. Its translation is CASSLQRGPGEKLFF. Together with reference TRBV11-2 and TRBJ1-4, the CDR3 gives the full variable domain: EAGVAQSPRYKIIEKRQSVAFWCNPISGHATLYWYQQILGQGPKLLIQFQNNGVVDDSQLPKDRFSAERLKGVDSTLKIQPAKLEDSAVYLCASSLQRGPGEKLFFGSGTQLSVL.

This clone appeared once. The chain uses TRBV23-1 and TRBJ2-1; D might be TRBD1 or TRBD2, each matching 5 bases. Being an ORF, TRBV23-1 has a function that is uncertain. The CDR3 sequence is 16 residues long. The V end lost 2 bases, the J end lost 3 bases, and 14 bases lay between the germline ends. The CDR3 DNA reads as TGCGCCAGCAGTCAAGGCGTGGGACGACACTACAATGAGCAGTTCTTC. Translation: CASSQGVGRHYNEQFF.

This clone has a handful of counts. The gene calls are TRBV28 and TRBJ2-3; 7 bases match TRBD2. CDR1 and CDR2 from the germline V gene are MDHEN and SYDVKM. Trimming cost V 7 bases and J 1 base; bases outside gene matches: 8. The CDR3 runs to 15 residues. This CDR3 is CASIPAGAGTDTQYF. The DNA of the CDR3 is TGTGCCAGCATCCCCGCGGGAGCAGGCACAGATACGCAGTATTTT.